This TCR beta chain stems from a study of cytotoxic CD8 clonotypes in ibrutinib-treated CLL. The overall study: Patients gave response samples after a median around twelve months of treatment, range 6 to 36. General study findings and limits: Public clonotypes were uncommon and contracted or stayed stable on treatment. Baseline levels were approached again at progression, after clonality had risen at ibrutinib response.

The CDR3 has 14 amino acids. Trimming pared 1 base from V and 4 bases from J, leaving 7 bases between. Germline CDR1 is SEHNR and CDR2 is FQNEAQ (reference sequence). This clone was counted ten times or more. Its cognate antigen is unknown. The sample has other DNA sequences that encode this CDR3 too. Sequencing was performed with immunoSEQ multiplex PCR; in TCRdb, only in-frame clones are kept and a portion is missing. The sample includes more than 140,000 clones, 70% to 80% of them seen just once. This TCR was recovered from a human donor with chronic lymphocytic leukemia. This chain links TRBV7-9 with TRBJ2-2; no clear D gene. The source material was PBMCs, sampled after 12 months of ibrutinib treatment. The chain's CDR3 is CASSLVGSTGELFF. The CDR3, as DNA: TGTGCCAGCAGCTTAGTAGGGTCCACCGGGGAGCTGTTTTTT.